Below are 12 T cell receptor beta chains sequenced from a single sample in a study of cytomegalovirus exposure and HLA in healthy donors. PCR primers comprised 60 Vbeta and 13 Jbeta primers. Measured with immunoSEQ multiplex PCR; TCRdb has only the in-frame clones, and not every one. The repertoire includes fewer than 80,000 clones, about three quarters of them detected once, and more than 2.5% sits in the top ten. The sequenced sample was PBMCs. Receptors originate from a man aged 18 to 29 in good health and CMV-seronegative.

The V gene is TRBV7-9, the J gene TRBJ1-2, with D uncertain. V was pared by 2 bases and J by 8 bases, with 9 bases between. There are 12 residues in the CDR3. Germline values: CDR1 SEHNR, CDR2 FQNEAQ (reference sequence). The CDR3 region has the DNA TGTGCCAGCAGCTTATGGAGTGGGGGCTACACCTTC. Amino acid sequence: CASSLWSGGYTF.

V usage is TRBV28 and J usage is TRBJ1-1; 7 bases line up with TRBD1. Germline assignment: CDR1 MDHEN and CDR2 SYDVKM. This CDR3 region has 13 residues. The J segment lost 4 bases and the V segment lost 6 bases, leaving 5 bases of the junction unmatched. CDR3: CASSQPGGTEAFF. In DNA, the CDR3 is TGTGCCAGCAGCCAGCCAGGGGGCACTGAAGCTTTCTTT. Variable domain in full (rest from reference TRBV28 and TRBJ1-1): DVKVTQSSRYLVKRTGEKVFLECVQDMDHENMFWYRQDPGLGLRLIYFSYDVKMKEKGDIPEGYSVSREKKERFSLILESASTNQTSMYLCASSQPGGTEAFFGQGTRLTVV.

The CDR3 sequence: CASSKCGHRAVFFGYGYTF. As DNA, the CDR3 is TGTGCCAGCAGCAAATGCGGGCACAGGGCTGTTTTTTTTGGATATGGCTACACCTTC. The chain is built from TRBV21-1 and TRBJ1-2; TRBD1 is taken as the D call from the table, unchecked against the DNA. TRBV21-1 is a known pseudogene. CDR3 length equals 19 residues.

The chain joins TRBV4-3 to TRBJ1-2; 7 nucleotides match TRBD1. This CDR3 is 13 amino acids long. The junction had 3 bases not matched to a gene; V was cut back by 4 bases and J by 4 bases. Germline values: CDR1 LGHNA, CDR2 YSLEER. The CDR3 is CASSPRQGYGYTF. The CDR3 DNA follows: TGCGCCAGCAGCCCCCGACAGGGCTATGGCTACACCTTC.

The chain uses TRBV2 and TRBJ1-5; a possible D gene is TRBD1 (6 bases). This CDR3 has 14 amino acids. Germline V gene data show CDR1 as SNHLY and CDR2 as FYNNEI. V lost 5 bases and J 3 bases, leaving 11 bases between the germline ends. Written as DNA, the CDR3 is TGTGCCAGCAGTAAGGGGGGGGCCAATCAGCCCCAGCATTTT. Protein: CASSKGGANQPQHF.

This rearrangement joins TRBV7-2 to TRBJ2-5; 13 bases agree with TRBD2. V gave up 5 bases and J gave up 6 bases; unmatched junction bases: 9. Germline-derived CDR1 and CDR2 are SGHTA and FQGNSA. The CDR3 length is 16 residues. The CDR3 loop is CASSETSGGAKKTQYF. The CDR3, as DNA: TGTGCCAGCAGCGAAACTAGCGGGGGGGCAAAGAAGACCCAGTACTTC.

The V gene is TRBV30, the J gene TRBJ1-1; 12 bases are shared with TRBD1. This CDR3 is 15 amino acids long. Per the germline V gene, CDR1 is GTSNPN and CDR2 is SVGIG (reference sequence). V shed 5 bases, J shed 3 bases, and the junction held 7 bases outside the gene matches. The CDR3 DNA reads as TGTGCCTGGGGGACAGGGGGCGTCACACACACTGAAGCTTTCTTT. This gives the protein CAWGTGGVTHTEAFF.

V is TRBV4-2 and J is TRBJ1-2; 8 bases agree with TRBD1. J was trimmed by 6 bases and V by 6 bases; bases with no gene match: 9. This CDR3 has 14 amino acids. Germline lookup yields CDR1 LGHNA and CDR2 YNFKEQ. In DNA, the CDR3 is TGTGCCAGCAGAGAGGGACAGGATCGTCATGGCTACACCTTC. It specifies CASREGQDRHGYTF.

This chain connects TRBV7-2 to TRBJ1-1; D is ambiguous. This CDR3 has 14 residues. Trimming pared 7 bases from V and 0 bases from J, leaving 12 bases between. The germline gives CDR1 SGHTA, CDR2 FQGNSA. CDR3 sequence (DNA): TGTGCCAGCAACGGGAGAGCTATGAACACTGAAGCTTTCTTT. Translation gives CASNGRAMNTEAFF.

This clone turned up a few times. The chain links TRBV6-5 to TRBJ2-1; TRBD1 matches at 9 bases. This CDR3 spans 13 amino acids. Trimming cost V 6 bases and J 7 bases; bases outside gene matches: 4. CDR1 and CDR2 (germline): MNHEY, SVGAGI. CDR3 region: CASSSGQGNEQFF. The CDR3 coding sequence is TGTGCCAGCAGCTCCGGACAGGGGAATGAGCAGTTCTTC.

The chain uses TRBV9 and TRBJ1-1; weak D call: TRBD1 (6 bases). Germline-derived CDR1 and CDR2 are SGDLS and YYNGEE. The CDR3 runs to 13 residues. The V gene lost 4 bases and the J gene lost 2 bases, with 9 bases spanning the gap. The CDR3: CASSFRGNTEAFF. The CDR3 DNA sequence: TGTGCCAGCAGCTTCAGGGGTAACACTGAAGCTTTCTTT.

The chain joins TRBV27 to TRBJ1-1, with 7 bases lining up with TRBD1. V dropped 5 bases and J dropped 5; count of bases not matched to a gene: 5. The CDR3 extends over 13 amino acids. The germline V gene encodes CDR1 MNHEY and CDR2 SMNVEV (reference sequence). The DNA of the CDR3 is TGTGCCAGCAGTGACAGGGAGTGGACTGAAGCTTTCTTT. Its translation: CASSDREWTEAFF.